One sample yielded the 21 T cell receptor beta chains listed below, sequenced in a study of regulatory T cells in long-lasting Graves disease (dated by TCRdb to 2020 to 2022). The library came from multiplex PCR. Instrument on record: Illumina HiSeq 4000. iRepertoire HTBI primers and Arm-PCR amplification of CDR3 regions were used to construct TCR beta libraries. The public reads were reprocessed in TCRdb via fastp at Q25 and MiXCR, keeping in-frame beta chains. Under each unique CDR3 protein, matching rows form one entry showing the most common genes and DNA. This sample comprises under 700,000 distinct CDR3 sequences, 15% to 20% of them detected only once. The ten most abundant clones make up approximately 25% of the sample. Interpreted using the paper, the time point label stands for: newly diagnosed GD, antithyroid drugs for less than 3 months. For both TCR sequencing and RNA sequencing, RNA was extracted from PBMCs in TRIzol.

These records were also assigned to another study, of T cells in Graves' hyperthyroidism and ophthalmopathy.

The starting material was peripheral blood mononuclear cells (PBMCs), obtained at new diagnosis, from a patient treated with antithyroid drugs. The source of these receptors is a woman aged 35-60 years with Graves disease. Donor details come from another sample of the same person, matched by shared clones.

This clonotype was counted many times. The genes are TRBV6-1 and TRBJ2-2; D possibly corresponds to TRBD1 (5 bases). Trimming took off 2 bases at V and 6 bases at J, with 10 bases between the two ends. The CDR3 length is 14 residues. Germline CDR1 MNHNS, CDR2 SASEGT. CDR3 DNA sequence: TGTGCCAGCAGTGAACAGGGCGAGGCCGGGGAGCTGTTTTTT. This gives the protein CASSEQGEAGELFF.

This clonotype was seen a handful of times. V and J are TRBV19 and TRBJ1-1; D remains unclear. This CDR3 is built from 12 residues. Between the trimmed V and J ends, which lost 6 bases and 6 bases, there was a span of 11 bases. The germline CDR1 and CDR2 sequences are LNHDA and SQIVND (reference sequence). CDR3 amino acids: CASRGLLSEAFF. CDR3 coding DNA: TGTGCCAGTAGGGGTCTTCTCTCTGAAGCTTTCTTT.

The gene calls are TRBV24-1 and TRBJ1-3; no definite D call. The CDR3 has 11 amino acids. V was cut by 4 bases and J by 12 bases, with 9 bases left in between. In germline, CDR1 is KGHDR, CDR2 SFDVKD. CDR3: CATSDLGYIYF. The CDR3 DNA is TGTGCCACCAGTGACTTGGGCTACATATATTTT.

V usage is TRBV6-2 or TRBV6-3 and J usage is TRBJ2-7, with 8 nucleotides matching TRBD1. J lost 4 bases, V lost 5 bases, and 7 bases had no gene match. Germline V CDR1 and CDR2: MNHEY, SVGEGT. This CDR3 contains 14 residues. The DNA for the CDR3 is TGTGCCAGCAGTGACGGACAGGGCTTGTACGAGCAGTACTTC. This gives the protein CASSDGQGLYEQYF.

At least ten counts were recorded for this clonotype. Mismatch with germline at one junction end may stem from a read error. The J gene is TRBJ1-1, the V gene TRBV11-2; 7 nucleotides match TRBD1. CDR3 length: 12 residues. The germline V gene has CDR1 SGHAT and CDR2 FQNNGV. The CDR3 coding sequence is TGTGCCGGCAGCTTGGGACAGTCTGAAGCTTTCTTT. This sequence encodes CAGSLGQSEAFF.

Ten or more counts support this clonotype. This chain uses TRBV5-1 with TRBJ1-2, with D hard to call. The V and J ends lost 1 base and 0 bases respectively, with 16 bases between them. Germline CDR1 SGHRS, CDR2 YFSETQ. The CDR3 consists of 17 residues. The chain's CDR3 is CASSLFSAEGTNYGYTF. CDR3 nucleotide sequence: TGCGCCAGCAGCTTGTTTAGCGCCGAGGGTACTAACTATGGCTACACCTTC.

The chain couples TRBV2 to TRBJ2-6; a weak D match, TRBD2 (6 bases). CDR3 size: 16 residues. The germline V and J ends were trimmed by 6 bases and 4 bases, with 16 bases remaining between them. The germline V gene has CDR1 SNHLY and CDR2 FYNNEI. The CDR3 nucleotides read TGTGCCAGCAGGCAGCGGGCCGGGCTCGGGGCCAACGTCCTGACTTTC. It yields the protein CASRQRAGLGANVLTF.

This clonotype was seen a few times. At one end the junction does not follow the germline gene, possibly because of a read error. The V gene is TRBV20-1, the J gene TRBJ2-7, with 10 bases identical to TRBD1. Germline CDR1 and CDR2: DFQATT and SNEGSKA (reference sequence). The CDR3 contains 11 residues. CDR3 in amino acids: CWTGGPYEQYF. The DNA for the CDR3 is TGTTGGACAGGGGGTCCCTACGAGCAGTACTTC.

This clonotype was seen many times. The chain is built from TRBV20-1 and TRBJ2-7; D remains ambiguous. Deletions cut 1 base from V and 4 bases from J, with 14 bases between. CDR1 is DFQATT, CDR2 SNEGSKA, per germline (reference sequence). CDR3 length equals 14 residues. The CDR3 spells CSARVVANRYEQYF. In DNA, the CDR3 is TGCAGTGCTAGAGTAGTTGCGAATCGGTACGAGCAGTACTTC.

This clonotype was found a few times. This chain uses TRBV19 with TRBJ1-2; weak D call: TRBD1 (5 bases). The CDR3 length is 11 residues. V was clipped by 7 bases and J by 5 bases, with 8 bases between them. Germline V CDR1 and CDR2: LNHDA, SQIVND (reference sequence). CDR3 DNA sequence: TGTGCCAGTACCGGACAATATGGCTACACCTTC. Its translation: CASTGQYGYTF.

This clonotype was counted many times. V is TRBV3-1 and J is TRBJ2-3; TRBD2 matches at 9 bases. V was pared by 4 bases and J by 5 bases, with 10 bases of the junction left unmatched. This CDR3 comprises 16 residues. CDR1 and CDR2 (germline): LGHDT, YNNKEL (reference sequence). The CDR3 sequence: CASSPVSSGGRDTQYF. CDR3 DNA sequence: TGTGCCAGCAGCCCCGTTAGTAGCGGGGGACGAGATACGCAGTATTTT.

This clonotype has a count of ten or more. The DNA for the CDR3 is TGTGCCATCAGTGAGTCGGAAGGGGTCTTCACCTACGAGCAGTACTTC. Its translation: CAISESEGVFTYEQYF. The chain recombines TRBV10-3 with TRBJ2-7; possibly TRBD1 for D (5 bases). The germline V gene has CDR1 ENHRY and CDR2 SYGVKD. There are 16 residues in the CDR3. V dropped 0 bases and J dropped 2 bases, with 14 bases sitting between them.

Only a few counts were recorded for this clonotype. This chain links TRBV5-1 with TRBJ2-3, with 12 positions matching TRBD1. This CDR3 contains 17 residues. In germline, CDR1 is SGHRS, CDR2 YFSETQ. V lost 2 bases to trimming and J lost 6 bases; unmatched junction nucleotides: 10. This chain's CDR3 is CASSFRDRGPVGDTQYF. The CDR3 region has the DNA TGCGCCAGCAGCTTCCGGGACAGGGGGCCCGTAGGGGATACGCAGTATTTT.

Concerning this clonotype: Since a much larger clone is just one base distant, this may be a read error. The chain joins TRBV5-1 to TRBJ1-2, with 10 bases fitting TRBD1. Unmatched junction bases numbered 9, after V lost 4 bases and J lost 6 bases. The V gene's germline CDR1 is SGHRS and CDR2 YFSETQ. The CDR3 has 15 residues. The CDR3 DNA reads TGCGCCAGCAGCACCGGACAGGGGGTTCGGGATGGCTACACCTTC. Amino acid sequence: CASSTGQGVRDGYTF.

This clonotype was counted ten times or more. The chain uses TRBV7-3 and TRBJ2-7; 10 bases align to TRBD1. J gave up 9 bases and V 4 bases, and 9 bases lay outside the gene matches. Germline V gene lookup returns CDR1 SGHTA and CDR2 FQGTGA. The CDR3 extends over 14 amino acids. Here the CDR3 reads CASSSGTGVDRQYF. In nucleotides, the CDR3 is TGTGCCAGCAGCTCCGGGACAGGGGTTGATCGGCAGTACTTC.

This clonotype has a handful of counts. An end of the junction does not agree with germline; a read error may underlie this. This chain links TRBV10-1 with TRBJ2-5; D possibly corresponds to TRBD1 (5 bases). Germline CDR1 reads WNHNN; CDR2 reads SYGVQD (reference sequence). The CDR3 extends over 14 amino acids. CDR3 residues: CVSSADKAQETQYF. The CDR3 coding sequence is TGCGTCAGCAGTGCGGACAAAGCCCAAGAGACCCAGTACTTC.

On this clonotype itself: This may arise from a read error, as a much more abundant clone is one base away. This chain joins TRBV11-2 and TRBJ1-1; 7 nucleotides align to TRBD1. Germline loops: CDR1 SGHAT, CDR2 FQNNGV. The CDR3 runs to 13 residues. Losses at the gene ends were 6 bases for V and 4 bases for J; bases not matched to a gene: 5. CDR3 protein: CASRLQGSTEAFF. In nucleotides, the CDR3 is TGTGCCAGCAGACTACAGGGGTCCACTGAAGCTTTCTTT.

CDR3 residues: CASSLTSGGRTDTQYF. For the CDR3, the DNA is TGTGCCAGCAGTTTGACTAGCGGGGGGCGCACAGATACGCAGTATTTT. The chain combines TRBV27 with TRBJ2-3; TRBD2 matches 13 bases. The germline gives CDR1 MNHEY, CDR2 SMNVEV (reference sequence). The CDR3 extends over 16 amino acids. V shed 3 bases, J shed 1 base, and the junction held 1 base outside the gene matches.

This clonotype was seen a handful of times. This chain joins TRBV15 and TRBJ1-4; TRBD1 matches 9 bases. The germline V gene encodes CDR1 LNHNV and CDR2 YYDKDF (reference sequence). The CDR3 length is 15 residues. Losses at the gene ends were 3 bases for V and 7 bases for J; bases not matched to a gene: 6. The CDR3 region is CATSRDRGRFEKLFF. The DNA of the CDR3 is TGTGCCACCAGCAGGGACAGGGGTAGATTTGAAAAACTGTTTTTT. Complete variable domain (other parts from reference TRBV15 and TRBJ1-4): DAMVIQNPRYQVTQFGKPVTLSCSQTLNHNVMYWYQQKSSQAPKLLFHYYDKDFNNEADTPDNFQSRRPNTSFCFLDIRSPGLGDTAMYLCATSRDRGRFEKLFFGSGTQLSVL.

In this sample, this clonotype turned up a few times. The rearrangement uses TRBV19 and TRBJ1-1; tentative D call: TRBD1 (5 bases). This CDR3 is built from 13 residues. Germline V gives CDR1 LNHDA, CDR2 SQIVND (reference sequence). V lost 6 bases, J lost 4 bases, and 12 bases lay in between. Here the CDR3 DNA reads TGTGCCAGTAGGCAAACCGGGACCACTGAAGCTTTCTTT. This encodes CASRQTGTTEAFF.

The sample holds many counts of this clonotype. The CDR3 is CASSSGLGWTDTQYF. The CDR3 coding sequence is TGTGCCAGCAGCTCGGGACTAGGGTGGACAGATACGCAGTATTTT. The chain couples TRBV7-6 to TRBJ2-3, with 8 bases lining up with TRBD2. The V and J ends lost 4 bases and 3 bases, in that order; junction bases with no gene match: 6. The length of the CDR3 is 15 residues. Per the germline V gene, CDR1 is SGHVS and CDR2 is FNYEAQ.